Below, one TCR beta chain is given with its context. Its target is not known. The CDR3 length is 12 residues. The germline CDR1 and CDR2 sequences are DFQATT and SNEGSKA (reference sequence). Deletions cut 2 bases from V and 3 bases from J, with 8 bases between. The entry originates in a study of CD8 T cells in ankylosing spondylitis. General study findings and limits: Ankylosing spondylitis blood appeared to carry a characteristic TCR beta motif of several highly homologous variants.

One entry per CDR3 protein results from TCRdb running MiXCR on the 5' RACE reads. This sample yields 500,000 to 650,000 distinct CDR3 sequences, of which roughly 5% are seen a single time; under 4.5% belongs to the top ten. The chain uses TRBV20-1 and TRBJ2-7; D may match TRBD1 or TRBD2 (5 bases each). This TCR was recovered from a male donor with ankylosing spondylitis. The sequencing input was blood, either unsorted or a sorted T cell fraction (not recorded which). CDR3: CSARRGRYEQYF. In nucleotides, the CDR3 is TGCAGTGCTAGACGGGGCCGCTACGAGCAGTACTTC.